These 31 T cell receptor beta chains were sequenced from one sample in a study of metastatic and nonmetastatic thyroid tumors. Treatment of any kind had been given to no patient before thyroid surgery. TCRdb re-called clones via MiXCR from the PCR reads. The sample carries around 17,000 clones, about 13% recorded once. The sample taken for sequencing was blood. The receptors stem from a female donor with papillary thyroid cancer or a benign thyroid nodule (not recorded which). Some clones in this sample may be carry-over from other donors' samples.

Details on this clone: A read error may be the cause here, since a much bigger clone is one base away. The V and J genes are TRBV5-1 and TRBJ2-3; TRBD2 matches at 7 bases. The CDR3 is 17 residues long. Germline V gene data show CDR1 as SGHRS and CDR2 as YFSETQ. V gave up 4 bases and J gave up 2 bases; unmatched junction bases: 13. The CDR3 protein is CASSPQTGGGLTDTQYF. CDR3 coding DNA: TGCGCCAGCAGCCCCCAAACTGGCGGGGGACTCACAGATACGCAGTATTTT.

The sample holds many counts of this clone. The V gene is TRBV20-1, the J gene TRBJ1-6; unclear D gene. CDR1 and CDR2 from the germline V gene are DFQATT and SNEGSKA (reference sequence). Deletions cut 0 bases from V and 6 bases from J, with 12 bases between. The CDR3 has 15 residues. CDR3 residues: CSARDVGDSNSPLHF. CDR3 DNA sequence: TGCAGTGCTAGAGATGTCGGGGATAGTAATTCACCCCTCCACTTT.

This clone was seen many times. This sequence joins TRBV7-8 and TRBJ2-2, with D unclear. Germline loops: CDR1 SGHVS, CDR2 FQNEAQ. The CDR3 consists of 13 residues. Trimming pared 1 base from V and 3 bases from J, leaving 3 bases between. CDR3 DNA: TGTGCCAGCAGCTTAGGGGACACCGGGGAGCTGTTTTTT. Protein: CASSLGDTGELFF. Using reference TRBV7-8 and TRBJ2-2 for the parts outside the CDR3, the full variable domain is GAGVSQSPRYKVAKRGQDVALRCDPISGHVSLFWYQQALGQGPEFLTYFQNEAQLDKSGLPSDRFFAERPEGSVSTLKIQRTQQEDSAVYLCASSLGDTGELFFGEGSRLTVL.

The table lists this clone with a few counts. The chain recombines TRBV6-1 with TRBJ2-2; D not certain. The CDR3 contains 14 residues. The V end was cut by 5 bases, the J end by 2 bases, with 9 bases between. Germline CDR1 and CDR2: MNHNS and SASEGT. The CDR3 bases are TGTGCCAGCAGTCGGACGTTTAACACCGGGGAGCTGTTTTTT. Translated: CASSRTFNTGELFF.

This clone was counted ten times or more. The chain recombines TRBV14 with TRBJ2-2, with D perhaps TRBD1 (5 bases). The CDR3 runs 16 residues. With 3 bases removed from V and 2 bases from J, the gap between germline ends came to 13 bases. The germline CDR1 and CDR2 sequences are SGHDN and FVKESK. This chain's CDR3 is CASSQRQPLNTGELFF. For the CDR3, the DNA is TGTGCCAGCAGCCAGCGACAGCCCCTAAACACCGGGGAGCTGTTTTTT.

This clone was recorded at least ten times. In DNA form, the CDR3 reads TGTGCCAGCAGTTTCCACCCGCCTGTAAGGATCCACTCCTACGAGCAGTACTTC. This gives the protein CASSFHPPVRIHSYEQYF. The chain uses TRBV27 and TRBJ2-7; D ambiguous. V lost 3 bases, J lost 0 bases, and 21 bases lay in between. The germline V gene has CDR1 MNHEY and CDR2 SMNVEV (reference sequence). This CDR3 has 18 residues.

This clone occurred a few times. One end of the junction fails to match germline, which may point to a read error. The J gene is TRBJ1-5, the V gene TRBV6-2 or TRBV6-3, with a weak D call TRBD1 (5 bases). The CDR3 is 14 residues long. Germline values: CDR1 MNHEY, CDR2 SVGEGT. The CDR3 nucleotides read TGTGCCAGCAGTTACGAGGGGTACAATCAACCCCAGCATTTT. Protein sequence: CASSYEGYNQPQHF.

The CDR3 DNA reads as TGCGCCAGCAGCTTGAGGTTGTATTACGGGCAGGGAAGCTCTGGGGCCAACGTCCTGACTTTC. Residues: CASSLRLYYGQGSSGANVLTF. The rearrangement uses TRBV5-1 and TRBJ2-6; D may be TRBD1 (5 bases). The CDR3 loop spans 21 amino acids. Trimming pared 1 base from V and 0 bases from J, leaving 23 bases between. Germline V gene sequence: CDR1 SGHRS, CDR2 YFSETQ.

DNA for the CDR3: TGCGCCAGCAGCCCCGGACAGGGGAAGGCGCCCCTCCACTTT. This codes for CASSPGQGKAPLHF. V is TRBV5-1 and J is TRBJ1-6, with TRBD1 identical over 9 bases. The J segment lost 13 bases and the V segment lost 4 bases, leaving 9 bases of the junction unmatched. The CDR3 is made up of 14 amino acids. Germline V gene lookup returns CDR1 SGHRS and CDR2 YFSETQ.

This clone has at least ten counts. The chain has TRBV4-2 and TRBJ2-3, with 7 bases matching TRBD2. The germline gives CDR1 LGHNA, CDR2 YNFKEQ. Unmatched junction bases numbered 4, after V lost 0 bases and J lost 1 base. The CDR3 is 16 amino acids. Here the CDR3 DNA reads TGTGCCAGCAGCCAAGATCGGGCGGGGGGCACAGATACGCAGTATTTT. This sequence encodes CASSQDRAGGTDTQYF.

This clone is labeled as medium-sized. V usage is TRBV2 and J usage is TRBJ2-7, with D tentatively TRBD1 (6 bases). Per germline, CDR1 SNHLY and CDR2 FYNNEI. V shed 7 bases and J shed 0 bases, with 13 bases lying between them. The CDR3 length is 14 residues. The CDR3 bases are TGTGCCAGCATATCGTGGGACAACTCCTACGAGCAGTACTTC. Its protein is CASISWDNSYEQYF.

The table lists this clone with many counts. The gene calls are TRBV18 and TRBJ1-2; unclear D gene. The CDR3 is 15 amino acids. V was shortened by 0 bases and J by 4 bases, with 12 bases between the two germline ends. In germline, CDR1 is KGHSH, CDR2 LQKENI. The CDR3 here is CASSPPRGGGYGYTF. CDR3 nucleotides: TGTGCCAGCTCACCACCGCGGGGTGGCGGCTATGGCTACACCTTC.

This clone is medium-sized (0.01 to 0.1%). This rearrangement joins TRBV6-2 or TRBV6-3 to TRBJ2-7; D not certain. CDR3 length: 14 amino acids. The V and J ends lost 5 bases and 0 bases respectively, with 11 bases between them. Germline V lookup: CDR1 MNHEY, CDR2 SVGEGT. The CDR3 protein is CASSGSGSSYEQYF. The CDR3 region has the DNA TGTGCCAGCAGTGGCTCAGGCTCCTCCTACGAGCAGTACTTC.

Only a few counts were recorded for this clone. The junction shows a germline mismatch at one end, possibly a read error. The gene calls are TRBV4-3 and TRBJ2-7; TRBD2 aligns across 7 bases. CDR1 is LGHNA and CDR2 is YSLEER in the germline V gene. There are 17 residues in the CDR3. The CDR3 here is CASSQEVPRGGFYEQCF. The CDR3 DNA is TGCGCCAGCAGCCAAGAGGTTCCTCGCGGGGGATTCTACGAGCAGTGCTTC.

This clone was detected ten times or more. The chain combines TRBV4-3 with TRBJ2-7; the match to TRBD1 covers 7 bases. The V segment lost 0 bases and the J segment 2 bases; nucleotides outside the gene matches: 19. Per the germline V gene, CDR1 is LGHNA and CDR2 is YSLEER. This CDR3 region has 20 residues. CDR3 DNA: TGCGCCAGCAGCCAAGATTTCGACAGGGAGTGGACCCCGGTAGCCTACGAGCAGTACTTC. Its translation is CASSQDFDREWTPVAYEQYF.

This clone was picked up many times. V usage is TRBV30 and J usage is TRBJ2-1, with 12 bases identical to TRBD2. Germline trimming cut 1 base from V and 10 bases from J; bases unmatched to any gene: 11. Looked up from germline, CDR1 is GTSNPN and CDR2 is SVGIG (reference sequence). The CDR3 runs to 16 residues. Here the CDR3 DNA reads TGTGCCTGGAGTGATAGCCTAGCGGGAGGGCTCAGCGAGCAGTTCTTC. Translating gives CAWSDSLAGGLSEQFF.

This clone was seen ten or more times. This may stem from a read error, because a much larger clone lies one nucleotide away. V usage is TRBV20-1 and J usage is TRBJ2-5; weak D call: TRBD1 (6 bases). V gave up 0 bases and J gave up 5 bases, with 13 bases separating them. This CDR3 contains 14 residues. Germline V CDR1 and CDR2: DFQATT, SNEGSKA (reference sequence). The CDR3 DNA reads as TGCAGTGCTAGAGATCCTACAGGGATGGAGACCCAGTACTTC. It specifies CSARDPTGMETQYF.

This clone was detected many times. V gene TRBV3-1 combines with J gene TRBJ1-1; D ambiguous. The CDR3 spans 13 residues. Germline CDR1 is LGHDT and CDR2 is YNNKEL (reference sequence). Trimming took 9 bases from V and 2 from J, leaving 13 bases between them. CDR3 nucleotide sequence: TGTGCCAGATTCTATGGGCCAAACACTGAAGCTTTCTTT. Amino acids: CARFYGPNTEAFF.

This clone was detected ten times or more. This chain connects TRBV7-3 to TRBJ2-3; 9 bases are shared with TRBD1. V shed 2 bases and J 4 bases; nucleotides not matched to a gene: 7. Germline V gene lookup returns CDR1 SGHTA and CDR2 FQGTGA. The CDR3 spans 16 residues. The CDR3, as DNA: TGTGCCAGCAGCTTACACACCGGGACAGGGCCAGATACGCAGTATTTT. It is translated as CASSLHTGTGPDTQYF.

V is TRBV12-3 or TRBV12-4 and J is TRBJ1-6; no definite D call. The V end was cut by 0 bases, the J end by 14 bases, with 14 bases between. The CDR3 consists of 14 residues. CDR3 nucleotides: TGTGCCAGCAGTTTAGCAGGGTCCCTCAGGACCCTCCACTTT. Encoded protein: CASSLAGSLRTLHF.

This clone was seen many times. This chain uses TRBV5-8 with TRBJ1-2; D remains ambiguous. The length of the CDR3 is 12 residues. V was trimmed by 8 bases and J by 2 bases, leaving 10 bases between them. The germline V gene has CDR1 SGHTS and CDR2 YDEGEE. This chain's CDR3 is CARSGFNYGYTF. The DNA for the CDR3 is TGTGCCAGGTCGGGGTTCAACTATGGCTACACCTTC. The full variable domain, completed using reference TRBV5-8 and TRBJ1-2, is EAGVTQSPTHLIKTRGQQATLRCSPISGHTSVYWYQQALGLGLQFLLWYDEGEERNRGNFPPRFSGRQFPNYSSELNVNALELEDSALYLCARSGFNYGYTFGSGTRLTVV.

This clone was counted between two and nine times. This chain connects TRBV27 to TRBJ1-2; D not resolved. The CDR3 length is 11 residues. Germline CDR1 MNHEY, CDR2 SMNVEV (reference sequence). The V gene lost 7 bases and the J gene lost 4 bases, with 7 bases spanning the gap. The CDR3: CASKGFYGYTF. The CDR3 DNA follows: TGTGCCAGCAAAGGGTTCTATGGCTACACCTTC.

Ten or more counts support this clone. The J gene is TRBJ2-7, the V gene TRBV6-2 or TRBV6-3; D is undetermined. V dropped 2 bases and J dropped 2 bases, with 10 bases sitting between them. The CDR3 is 14 amino acids. The germline V gene encodes CDR1 MNHEY and CDR2 SVGEGT. CDR3 sequence: CASSYQVSPYEQYF. The CDR3 DNA reads as TGTGCCAGCAGTTACCAGGTTTCTCCCTACGAGCAGTACTTC.

This clone was seen many times. The chain has TRBV6-1 and TRBJ2-2, with a weak D call TRBD1 (6 bases). The germline CDR1 and CDR2 sequences are MNHNS and SASEGT. The CDR3 has 15 amino acids. Trimming took 7 bases from V and 4 from J, leaving 16 bases between them. The CDR3 spells CASTSGTLFTGELFF. CDR3 DNA sequence: TGTGCCAGCACCTCCGGGACATTATTCACCGGGGAGCTGTTTTTT.

In regard to this clone: Just one base apart from a much larger clone, this may be a read error. It is likely a read error, because the conserved phenylalanine at the end of the CDR3 is missing. V and J are TRBV19 and TRBJ1-6; weak D call: TRBD1 (5 bases). CDR3 length: 13 amino acids. V was trimmed by 9 bases and J by 10 bases, leaving 16 bases between them. Germline V CDR1 and CDR2: LNHDA, SQIVND (reference sequence). The CDR3 DNA reads as TGTGCCAGCTCAGGGTCGGACAACTCACCCCTCCACTCT. Its translation: CASSGSDNSPLHS.

The chain employs TRBV28 and TRBJ1-5; D unresolved. CDR3 length: 17 residues. Germline V gives CDR1 MDHEN, CDR2 SYDVKM. The V gene lost 6 bases and the J gene lost 2 bases, with 20 bases spanning the gap. The CDR3, as DNA: TGTGCCAGCAGCTTTCCCGGACGGGGTATGGGCAATCAGCCCCAGCATTTT. It specifies CASSFPGRGMGNQPQHF.

This clone has a count of ten or more. J is TRBJ2-6 and V is TRBV10-3; D unclear. In germline, CDR1 is ENHRY, CDR2 SYGVKD. Trimming left V 6 bases short and J 3 bases short, with 3 bases between. The CDR3 has 12 residues. The CDR3 loop reads CAIRYGANVLTF. In DNA form, the CDR3 reads TGTGCCATCAGGTATGGGGCCAACGTCCTGACTTTC.

This clone was seen many times. The chain has TRBV18 and TRBJ1-5; 9 bases map to TRBD1. V was pared by 3 bases and J by 4 bases, with 4 bases of the junction left unmatched. The CDR3 spans 15 residues. Germline V lookup: CDR1 KGHSH, CDR2 LQKENI. The chain's CDR3 is CASSPGTGRNQPQHF. Here the CDR3 DNA reads TGTGCCAGCTCACCCGGGACAGGGCGGAATCAGCCCCAGCATTTT.

By proportion, this clone is medium-sized. CDR3 loop: CASPSSGSPQYF. As DNA, the CDR3 is TGTGCCAGCCCCTCCTCGGGGTCCCCGCAGTATTTT. This rearrangement joins TRBV7-2 to TRBJ2-3, with D possibly being TRBD2 (5 bases). Germline V gene sequence: CDR1 SGHTA, CDR2 FQGNSA. The V end was cut by 8 bases, the J end by 10 bases, with 16 bases between. There are 12 residues in the CDR3.

This clone showed up just a few times. The J gene is TRBJ2-5, the V gene TRBV20-1, with TRBD1 matching over 8 bases. The junction had 10 bases not matched to a gene; V was cut back by 2 bases and J by 5 bases. Germline V gives CDR1 DFQATT, CDR2 SNEGSKA (reference sequence). The length of the CDR3 is 15 residues. The CDR3 sequence: CSARSDQGAGETQYF. Written as DNA, the CDR3 is TGCAGTGCTAGATCCGATCAGGGGGCGGGCGAGACCCAGTACTTC.

The rearrangement joins TRBV7-3 to TRBJ2-7; the match to TRBD2 covers 9 bases. This CDR3 is built from 16 residues. V gave up 0 bases and J gave up 5 bases; unmatched junction bases: 8. Germline V gene lookup returns CDR1 SGHTA and CDR2 FQGTGA. The CDR3 coding sequence is TGTGCCAGCAGCTTAACCGGCGGGAGGGCCGTAGACGAGCAGTACTTC. It codes for CASSLTGGRAVDEQYF.